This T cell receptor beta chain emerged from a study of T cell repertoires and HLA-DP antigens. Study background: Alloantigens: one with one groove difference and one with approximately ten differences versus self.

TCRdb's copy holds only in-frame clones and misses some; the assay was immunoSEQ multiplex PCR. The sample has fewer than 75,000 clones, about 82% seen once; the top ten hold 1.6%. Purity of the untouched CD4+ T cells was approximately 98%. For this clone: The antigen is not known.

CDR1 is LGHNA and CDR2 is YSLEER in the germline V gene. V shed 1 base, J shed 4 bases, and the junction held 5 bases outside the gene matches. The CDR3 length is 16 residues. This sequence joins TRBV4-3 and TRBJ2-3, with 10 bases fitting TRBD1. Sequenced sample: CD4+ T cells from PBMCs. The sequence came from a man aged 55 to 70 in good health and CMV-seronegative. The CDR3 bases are TGCGCCAGCAGCCAAGCAGGGACAGGGGAGGCAGATACGCAGTATTTT. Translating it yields CASSQAGTGEADTQYF.